What follows is one T cell receptor (beta chain) and its context. Its target is unknown. Trimming stripped 6 bases from V and 1 base from J, with 15 bases between. The CDR3 length is 15 residues. Germline V gene sequence: CDR1 SNHLY, CDR2 FYNNEI. The data belong to a study of cytomegalovirus exposure and HLA in healthy donors. The study's findings and limits: Three CMV-associated chains proved CMV antigen-specific in vitro. Of the V segments, some could not be distinguished, including TRBV6-2 and TRBV6-3, and were excluded. Later analysis associated a missense DCLRE1C variant with TCR beta V- and J-gene trimming.

The PCR had 60 Vbeta and 13 Jbeta primers. Data came from immunoSEQ multiplex PCR; TCRdb stores just in-frame clones and leaves some out. In the table there are over 75,000 clones, roughly 78% of which are singletons. Sequenced material: PBMCs. The clonotype comes from a woman aged 55-70 years in good health and CMV-seronegative. The chain links TRBV2 to TRBJ2-5, with D possibly TRBD2 on 6 matching bases. The CDR3 nucleotides are TGTGCCAGCAGCTGGGAGGACGAGATCCAAGAGACCCAGTACTTC. Its translation is CASSWEDEIQETQYF.